The 22 T cell receptor beta chains presented below share a single source sample, sequenced in a study of T cell responses to AZD1222 COVID-19 vaccine. Some clones are missing from TCRdb's copy, which holds only in-frame ones; the method was immunoSEQ multiplex PCR. This table has 100,000 to 150,000 clones, roughly 82% appearing once. Sample: peripheral blood, taken 28 days after the second AZD1222 dose. These receptors originate from an adult who received the AZD1222 COVID-19 vaccine.

The chain carries TRBV15 and TRBJ2-2, with 13 bases aligning to TRBD2. With 0 bases clipped from V and 4 bases from J, the junction kept 2 bases outside the gene matches. The CDR3 is 17 residues long. CDR1 is LNHNV, CDR2 YYDKDF, per germline (reference sequence). CDR3 residues: CATSREGLAGLTGELFF. In DNA form, the CDR3 reads TGTGCCACCAGCAGAGAGGGACTAGCGGGACTCACCGGGGAGCTGTTTTTT.

This clone was seen a single time. The chain recombines TRBV4-2 with TRBJ2-2, with 9 nucleotides matching TRBD2. CDR3 length equals 18 residues. J was trimmed by 0 bases and V by 0 bases; bases with no gene match: 5. CDR1 LGHNA and CDR2 YNFKEQ come from the germline V gene. The CDR3 is CASSQEPSGAANTGELFF. Here the CDR3 DNA reads TGTGCCAGCAGCCAAGAGCCTAGCGGGGCCGCGAACACCGGGGAGCTGTTTTTT.

The chain uses TRBV20-1 and TRBJ2-7; no clear D gene. Between the trimmed V and J ends, which lost 6 bases and 5 bases, there was a span of 11 bases. Germline V lookup: CDR1 DFQATT, CDR2 SNEGSKA (reference sequence). The CDR3 runs 11 residues. CDR3 nucleotide sequence: TGCAGTGCCCTGCTTAAGAACGAGCAGTACTTC. Amino acids: CSALLKNEQYF.

This chain uses TRBV11-2 with TRBJ2-5; D unresolved. The germline V gene has CDR1 SGHAT and CDR2 FQNNGV. CDR3 length equals 13 residues. Trimming stripped 0 bases from V and 3 bases from J, with 5 bases between. CDR3 in amino acids: CASSLEPEETQYF. The CDR3 nucleotides read TGTGCCAGCAGCTTAGAGCCGGAAGAGACCCAGTACTTC.

The chain uses TRBV7-2 and TRBJ1-1, with 11 bases matching TRBD1. The CDR3 runs 16 residues. Trimming took 3 bases from V and 1 from J; bases not matched to a gene: 4. CDR1 and CDR2 from the germline V gene are SGHTA and FQGNSA. For the CDR3, the DNA is TGTGCCAGCAGCTTCCCGGGGACAGGGGGGAACACTGAAGCTTTCTTT. It encodes CASSFPGTGGNTEAFF.

This clone was counted only a few times. The chain carries TRBV11-2 and TRBJ2-3; D is unresolved. The length of the CDR3 is 16 residues. V lost 5 bases to trimming and J lost 6 bases, with 21 bases between them. Germline assignment: CDR1 SGHAT and CDR2 FQNNGV. The CDR3 loop is CASSPRGPNLGDTQYF. CDR3 DNA: TGTGCCAGCAGCCCGCGCGGACCAAATTTGGGGGATACGCAGTATTTT.

Only one count was recorded for this clone. The genes are TRBV6-2 or TRBV6-3 and TRBJ1-5; 7 bases match TRBD1. Germline V gene sequence: CDR1 MNHEY, CDR2 SVGEGT. The ends lost 5 bases at V and 2 bases at J; junction bases unmatched: 9. CDR3 size: 16 residues. This CDR3 reads CASSPRTGMGNQPQHF. The DNA of the CDR3 is TGTGCCAGCAGTCCCAGGACAGGAATGGGCAATCAGCCCCAGCATTTT.

The chain carries TRBV29-1 and TRBJ1-1, with 11 bases identical to TRBD1. The CDR3 runs to 15 residues. V shed 3 bases, J shed 3 bases, and the junction held 6 bases outside the gene matches. Per the germline V gene, CDR1 is SQVTM and CDR2 is ANQGSEA. The CDR3 loop is CSVDGTGGRDTEAFF. For the CDR3, the DNA is TGCAGCGTTGACGGGACAGGGGGGAGGGACACTGAAGCTTTCTTT.

The DNA of the CDR3 is TGTGCCACCAGCATCCAAGGGGAGGAGACCCAGTACTTC. Its protein product is CATSIQGEETQYF. The chain carries TRBV15 and TRBJ2-5; D tentatively reads TRBD1 or TRBD2 (5 bases each). The CDR3 has 13 amino acids. V lost 4 bases and J lost 5, with 11 bases in between. Germline CDR1 and CDR2: LNHNV and YYDKDF (reference sequence).

The chain recombines TRBV11-1 with TRBJ2-2, with a tentative D call TRBD1 (5 bases). The germline V gene has CDR1 SGHAT and CDR2 FQDESV (reference sequence). The V gene lost 5 bases and the J gene lost 3 bases, with 10 bases spanning the gap. The CDR3 is made up of 14 amino acids. The CDR3 coding sequence is TGTGCCAGCAGCCCCAGGGCGGACACCGGGGAGCTGTTTTTT. Protein product: CASSPRADTGELFF.

V gene TRBV3-1 (or the pseudogene TRBV3-2) combines with J gene TRBJ2-2; D may be TRBD1 (6 bases). Germline values: CDR1 LGHDT, CDR2 YNNKEL (reference sequence). The length of the CDR3 is 15 residues. Trimming pared 5 bases from V and 1 base from J, leaving 11 bases between. The CDR3 DNA follows: TGTGCCAGCAGCTCGGGACACAAGAACACCGGGGAGCTGTTTTTT. Residues: CASSSGHKNTGELFF.

The chain couples TRBV10-3 to TRBJ1-6, with D hard to call. V lost 4 bases and J 8 bases, leaving 12 bases between the germline ends. Germline V gives CDR1 ENHRY, CDR2 SYGVKD. CDR3 length equals 14 residues. The CDR3 DNA follows: TGTGCCATCAGTGCCCCCGCGCAAGATTCACCCCTCCACTTT. Protein product: CAISAPAQDSPLHF.

The chain joins TRBV5-4 to TRBJ2-3, with 7 bases lining up with TRBD2. Trimming took 2 bases from V and 4 from J; bases not matched to a gene: 7. Per germline, CDR1 SGHNT and CDR2 YYREEE (reference sequence). CDR3 length: 15 amino acids. This chain's CDR3 is CASSFGGGGSDTQYF. The DNA for the CDR3 is TGTGCCAGCAGCTTCGGCGGGGGAGGGTCAGATACGCAGTATTTT. The entire variable domain, with the rest obtained from reference TRBV5-4 and TRBJ2-3, is as follows: ETGVTQSPTHLIKTRGQQVTLRCSSQSGHNTVSWYQQALGQGPQFIFQYYREEENGRGNFPPRFSGLQFPNYSSELNVNALELDDSALYLCASSFGGGGSDTQYFGPGTRLTVL.

The rearrangement uses TRBV4-1 and TRBJ1-3; 9 positions match TRBD1. Trimming took 0 bases from V and 2 from J; bases not matched to a gene: 5. CDR3 size: 17 residues. Per germline, CDR1 MGHRA and CDR2 YSYEKL. The chain's CDR3 is CASSQDLRQGAGNTIYF. The CDR3 DNA is TGCGCCAGCAGCCAAGATTTGAGACAGGGGGCTGGAAACACCATATATTTT.

This chain joins TRBV4-1 and TRBJ2-7; 10 bases align to TRBD1. Germline CDR1 reads MGHRA; CDR2 reads YSYEKL. Trimming took 2 bases from V and 3 from J; bases not matched to a gene: 10. CDR3 size: 17 residues. CDR3 amino acids: CASSQKVGQGFLYEQYF. DNA of the CDR3: TGCGCCAGCAGCCAAAAGGTGGGACAGGGGTTCCTCTACGAGCAGTACTTC.

The genes are TRBV28 and TRBJ1-4; D is ambiguous. From germline, CDR1 is MDHEN and CDR2 SYDVKM. The CDR3 consists of 15 residues. Trimming took 4 bases from V and 5 from J, leaving 14 bases between them. CDR3 nucleotide sequence: TGTGCCAGCAGTTCCCGGAAGGGCGACAATGAAAAACTGTTTTTT. It specifies CASSSRKGDNEKLFF.

The rearrangement joins TRBV2 to TRBJ1-5; no clear D gene. The germline gives CDR1 SNHLY, CDR2 FYNNEI. This CDR3 spans 12 amino acids. V lost 8 bases to trimming and J lost 3 bases, with 8 bases between them. The CDR3 nucleotides read TGTGCCAGCGGGCAGACCAATCAGCCCCAGCATTTT. This translates into CASGQTNQPQHF. The whole variable domain, remainder taken from reference TRBV2 and TRBJ1-5, is EPEVTQTPSHQVTQMGQEVILRCVPISNHLYFYWYRQILGQKVEFLVSFYNNEISEKSEIFDDQFSVERPDGSNFTLKIRSTKLEDSAMYFCASGQTNQPQHFGDGTRLSIL.

This clone has just one count. The chain combines TRBV19 with TRBJ2-7, with D unclear. There are 14 residues in the CDR3. The germline V gene encodes CDR1 LNHDA and CDR2 SQIVND (reference sequence). Trimming removed 1 base from V and 2 bases from J, with 9 bases in between. The CDR3 sequence: CASSIGTVPYEQYF. CDR3 nucleotide sequence: TGTGCCAGTAGTATAGGGACGGTCCCCTACGAGCAGTACTTC.

The CDR3 reads CASSLAAQGSYEQYF. The CDR3 DNA follows: TGCGCCAGCAGCTTGGCCGCTCAGGGATCCTACGAGCAGTACTTC. V usage is TRBV5-1 and J usage is TRBJ2-7, with a tentative D call TRBD1 (5 bases). This CDR3 has 15 residues. V gave up 0 bases and J gave up 1 base, with 11 bases separating them. CDR1 and CDR2 (germline): SGHRS, YFSETQ.

The chain links TRBV5-1 to TRBJ1-4; D is uncertain. The germline V gene has CDR1 SGHRS and CDR2 YFSETQ. The CDR3 is 13 amino acids. V shed 3 bases and J shed 8 bases, with 11 bases lying between them. CDR3 bases: TGCGCCAGCAGCTCAGCGGTTGGGGAAAAACTGTTTTTT. This encodes CASSSAVGEKLFF.

J is TRBJ1-2 and V is TRBV7-2; 7 bases are shared with TRBD1. Looked up from germline, CDR1 is SGHTA and CDR2 is FQGNSA. This CDR3 has 14 amino acids. V dropped 4 bases and J dropped 7; count of bases not matched to a gene: 9. CDR3 region: CASSSGQDSSGYTF. The CDR3 coding sequence is TGTGCCAGCAGCTCCGGACAGGATTCCTCTGGCTACACCTTC.

The V call is TRBV12-3 or TRBV12-4, the J call TRBJ1-2; no definite D call. The CDR3 runs to 13 residues. Trimming removed 1 base from V and 7 bases from J, with 10 bases in between. This chain's CDR3 is CASSLVLETGYTF. Here the CDR3 DNA reads TGTGCCAGCAGTTTAGTTCTCGAGACTGGCTACACCTTC.